This T cell receptor (beta chain) came from a study of monozygotic twins with inflammatory bowel disease. This CDR3 spans 16 amino acids. Germline lookup yields CDR1 SGHNT and CDR2 YYREEE (reference sequence). Reanalyzing the 5' RACE reads, TCRdb keeps one entry per CDR3 protein, without DNA. This repertoire includes around 400,000 distinct CDR3 sequences. The V and J genes are TRBV5-4 and TRBJ2-3; no DNA is available, so the TRBD2 call from TCRdb remains unchecked. Sequenced sample: blood. This receptor was identified in a human donor with ulcerative colitis or Crohn's disease, or a healthy co-twin of an affected twin (not recorded which). CDR3 sequence: CASSNGPSKKEDTQYF.